Following are 27 T cell receptor beta chains from one sample sequenced in a study of CD8+CD57+ T cells in acquired aplastic anemia. Genomic DNA templated the TCR beta VDJ and CDR3 profiling. Using its own MiXCR run on the reads, TCRdb lists one record per CDR3 protein. This table holds about 110,000 distinct CDR3 sequences, 50% to 65% found once. Material: sorted CD4+, CD8+, or CD8+CD57+ T cells (not recorded which) from PBMCs. These receptors originate from a human donor in good health, serving as a control.

The V call is TRBV19, the J call TRBJ1-1; the match to TRBD1 covers 7 bases. This CDR3 contains 13 residues. Germline loops: CDR1 LNHDA, CDR2 SQIVND (reference sequence). The ends lost 5 bases at V and 5 bases at J; junction bases unmatched: 5. The CDR3 is CASSPRDRTEAFF. CDR3 DNA sequence: TGTGCCAGTAGTCCTCGGGACAGAACTGAAGCTTTCTTT.

This clonotype occurred a few times. The chain recombines TRBV7-9 with TRBJ1-2; TRBD1 matches at 9 bases. J gave up 2 bases and V 7 bases, and 8 bases lay outside the gene matches. The CDR3 totals 15 residues. CDR1 is SEHNR, CDR2 FQNEAQ, per germline (reference sequence). CDR3 in amino acids: CASKPTGTGNYGYTF. In DNA form, the CDR3 reads TGTGCCAGCAAACCCACCGGGACAGGGAACTATGGCTACACCTTC.

The chain links TRBV25-1 to TRBJ2-7, with D possibly TRBD1 on 6 matching bases. The CDR3 length is 15 residues. V lost 6 bases and J 3 bases, leaving 18 bases between the germline ends. CDR1 is MGHDK, CDR2 SYGVNS, per germline. DNA for the CDR3: TGTGCCAGCAGCCTGGGTCCCCGGGACAACTACGAGCAGTACTTC. Amino acids: CASSLGPRDNYEQYF.

The chain links TRBV29-1 to TRBJ1-2; D is unresolved. CDR3 length equals 12 residues. V was shortened by 3 bases and J by 4 bases, with 9 bases between the two germline ends. CDR1 and CDR2 from the germline V gene are SQVTM and ANQGSEA. The CDR3 spells CSVDGVGYGYTF. Here the CDR3 DNA reads TGCAGCGTTGATGGGGTAGGCTATGGCTACACCTTC.

The chain joins TRBV3-1 to TRBJ2-1, with D unresolved. The CDR3 is 14 residues long. The germline V gene has CDR1 LGHDT and CDR2 YNNKEL (reference sequence). Trimming removed 3 bases at V and 10 bases at J, with 16 bases between. CDR3: CASSQGLSAPEQFF. The CDR3 nucleotides read TGTGCCAGCAGCCAGGGCCTTTCGGCGCCCGAGCAGTTCTTC.

This clonotype was recorded many times. This chain uses TRBV19 with TRBJ2-1; TRBD1 aligns across 9 bases. Germline CDR1 LNHDA, CDR2 SQIVND (reference sequence). This CDR3 spans 15 amino acids. V shed 6 bases and J 3 bases; nucleotides not matched to a gene: 6. The CDR3 DNA is TGTGCCAGTAGCTCCGGGACAGGGTTCTACAATGAGCAGTTCTTC. It encodes CASSSGTGFYNEQFF.

This clonotype was picked up many times. This chain connects TRBV5-1 to TRBJ1-4, with D tentatively TRBD1 (6 bases). CDR3 size: 15 residues. Per germline, CDR1 SGHRS and CDR2 YFSETQ. Trimming took 4 bases from V and 3 from J, leaving 13 bases between them. This CDR3 is CASSGTQGSNEKLFF. The CDR3 DNA sequence: TGCGCCAGCAGCGGGACACAGGGTTCTAATGAAAAACTGTTTTTT.

At least ten counts were recorded for this clonotype. The chain couples TRBV6-6 to TRBJ2-2, with D perhaps TRBD1 (5 bases). This CDR3 comprises 15 residues. The V end lost 0 bases, the J end lost 6 bases, and 11 bases lay between the germline ends. Germline V gives CDR1 MNHNY, CDR2 SVGAGI (reference sequence). The CDR3 here is CASSYSEGAAGELFF. CDR3 sequence (DNA): TGTGCCAGCAGTTACTCGGAAGGGGCAGCCGGGGAGCTGTTTTTT.

The CDR3 bases are TGTGCCAGCAGTGGGGGACAGGTCCAATGGGATACGCAGTATTTT. This encodes CASSGGQVQWDTQYF. This sequence joins TRBV25-1 and TRBJ2-3; the match to TRBD1 covers 8 bases. Per the germline V gene, CDR1 is MGHDK and CDR2 is SYGVNS. The CDR3 runs 15 residues. V was pared by 4 bases and J by 6 bases, with 9 bases of the junction left unmatched.

CDR3 in amino acids: CASSTGAGTGFSGANVLTF. The CDR3, as DNA: TGTGCCAGCAGCACAGGTGCCGGGACAGGCTTCTCTGGGGCCAACGTCCTGACTTTC. J is TRBJ2-6 and V is TRBV25-1, with 8 bases aligning to TRBD1. CDR3 length: 19 residues. The V segment lost 6 bases and the J segment 0 bases; nucleotides outside the gene matches: 13. Per germline, CDR1 MGHDK and CDR2 SYGVNS.

This clonotype was recorded at least ten times. V usage is TRBV20-1 and J usage is TRBJ2-7, with TRBD1 matching over 7 bases. V shed 1 base and J 6 bases; nucleotides not matched to a gene: 9. Germline CDR1 and CDR2: DFQATT and SNEGSKA (reference sequence). The CDR3 has 14 residues. CDR3 bases: TGCAGTGCTAGAGGGGGCCCTACAGGGGTCGAGCAGTACTTC. Its protein is CSARGGPTGVEQYF.

This rearrangement joins TRBV19 to TRBJ1-1, with 7 positions matching TRBD1. This CDR3 has 16 amino acids. The V gene end was trimmed by 3 bases and the J gene end by 1 base; junction bases not matched to a gene: 8. Germline V gene sequence: CDR1 LNHDA, CDR2 SQIVND (reference sequence). CDR3 nucleotide sequence: TGTGCCAGTAGTATCCCGACGACAGGGAAGAACACTGAAGCTTTCTTT. Its protein is CASSIPTTGKNTEAFF.

This clonotype was recorded a few times. The chain employs TRBV9 and TRBJ2-3; D not resolved. Trimming pared 0 bases from V and 2 bases from J, leaving 10 bases between. The CDR3 is made up of 15 amino acids. The V gene's germline CDR1 is SGDLS and CDR2 YYNGEE. The CDR3 loop is CASSVGPRHTDTQYF. The CDR3 bases are TGTGCCAGCAGCGTAGGGCCTAGGCACACAGATACGCAGTATTTT.

Ten or more counts support this clonotype. The chain is built from TRBV30 and TRBJ2-7; D uncertain. The V gene lost 1 base and the J gene lost 2 bases, with 9 bases spanning the gap. Germline V gene lookup returns CDR1 GTSNPN and CDR2 SVGIG (reference sequence). The CDR3 consists of 13 residues. In DNA form, the CDR3 reads TGTGCCTGGAGTGGTGCAGGCCCCTACGAGCAGTACTTC. It specifies CAWSGAGPYEQYF.

In this sample, this clonotype turned up many times. The chain recombines TRBV9 with TRBJ1-1; a possible D gene is TRBD1 (6 bases). V was cut by 6 bases and J by 6 bases, with 18 bases left in between. The CDR3 totals 14 residues. CDR1 and CDR2 from the germline V gene are SGDLS and YYNGEE. The CDR3 loop is CASTTLGGVPEAFF. In DNA form, the CDR3 reads TGTGCCAGCACCACCCTAGGGGGGGTCCCTGAAGCTTTCTTT.

This clonotype was recorded many times. V gene TRBV25-1 combines with J gene TRBJ2-7, with 9 bases that match TRBD2. The CDR3 runs 21 residues. Germline V CDR1 and CDR2: MGHDK, SYGVNS. After removal of 6 bases from V and 6 bases from J, the junction contained 30 bases not matched to a gene. CDR3: CASSLGGGWGLAGSSLGEQYF. CDR3 nucleotide sequence: TGTGCCAGCAGCTTAGGGGGAGGGTGGGGGCTAGCGGGGTCATCCCTAGGCGAGCAGTACTTC.

The DNA for the CDR3 is TGCAGCGTCCCTGGGACAGGACGAAATCAGCCCCAGCATTTT. This sequence encodes CSVPGTGRNQPQHF. The gene calls are TRBV29-1 and TRBJ1-5, with 8 bases lining up with TRBD1. There are 14 residues in the CDR3. Trimming cost V 6 bases and J 4 bases; bases outside gene matches: 8. The germline V gene has CDR1 SQVTM and CDR2 ANQGSEA.

The chain couples TRBV12-3 or TRBV12-4 to TRBJ2-7, with 10 bases matching TRBD1. The CDR3 has 13 residues. V gave up 6 bases and J gave up 6 bases; unmatched junction bases: 5. This chain's CDR3 is CASRWTGGSEQYF. The CDR3 region has the DNA TGTGCCAGCAGATGGACAGGGGGAAGCGAGCAGTACTTC.

This clonotype was found once. The chain couples TRBV2 to TRBJ2-7; 15 bases are shared with TRBD2. Germline values: CDR1 SNHLY, CDR2 FYNNEI. The CDR3 length is 16 residues. Trimming removed 7 bases from V and 3 bases from J; junction bases left unmatched: 7. This chain's CDR3 is CASTNGLAGGVYEQYF. The DNA of the CDR3 is TGTGCCAGCACTAATGGACTAGCGGGGGGGGTCTACGAGCAGTACTTC.

This clonotype has a handful of counts. The rearrangement links TRBV10-3 to TRBJ2-7; 9 bases line up with TRBD2. V shed 10 bases and J 5 bases; nucleotides not matched to a gene: 6. Germline lookup yields CDR1 ENHRY and CDR2 SYGVKD. The CDR3 runs to 12 residues. The CDR3: CATSRTSDEQYF. Here the CDR3 DNA reads TGTGCCACGTCCAGGACTAGCGACGAGCAGTACTTC.

This clonotype was recorded many times. The chain combines TRBV7-8 with TRBJ1-3; D gene uncertain. The germline gives CDR1 SGHVS, CDR2 FQNEAQ. This CDR3 is built from 17 residues. The V end was cut by 1 base, the J end by 2 bases, with 15 bases between. CDR3 loop: CASSLVREGRTGNTIYF. The DNA of the CDR3 is TGTGCCAGCAGCTTAGTCCGGGAAGGAAGGACTGGAAACACCATATATTTT.

On this clonotype: The junction differs from germline at one of its ends, possibly a read error. The chain recombines TRBV7-8 with TRBJ1-2, with 10 bases that match TRBD1. Looked up from germline, CDR1 is SGHVS and CDR2 is FQNEAQ. The CDR3 spans 14 residues. The CDR3 DNA sequence: TGTGCCAGCAGCGCCCGGGACAGGGGCTATGGCTGCACCTTC. It yields the protein CASSARDRGYGCTF.

This clonotype has a count of ten or more. The chain links TRBV12-5 to TRBJ1-2; D remains unclear. This CDR3 is built from 17 residues. Between the trimmed V and J ends, which lost 2 bases and 0 bases, there was a span of 16 bases. The germline CDR1 and CDR2 sequences are LGHNT and FRNRAP. The CDR3 loop is CASGLSVALSTNYGYTF. Written as DNA, the CDR3 is TGTGCTAGTGGTTTGTCCGTAGCCCTAAGTACTAACTATGGCTACACCTTC.

The sample holds one count of this clonotype. An end of the junction differs from the germline gene, which may be a read error. The V call is TRBV20-1, the J call TRBJ2-5; 9 positions agree with TRBD1. Germline V gene lookup returns CDR1 DFQATT and CDR2 SNEGSKA (reference sequence). The CDR3 sequence is 11 residues long. The CDR3 DNA is TGCAGTGCTATACCGACAGGGGGTCTTTTATTC. Its translation: CSAIPTGGLLF.

CDR3 in amino acids: CASSGTSENNEQFF. DNA of the CDR3: TGTGCCAGCAGTGGGACTAGCGAAAACAATGAGCAGTTCTTC. The V call is TRBV9, the J call TRBJ2-1, with 10 bases aligning to TRBD2. Germline-derived CDR1 and CDR2 are SGDLS and YYNGEE. The CDR3 consists of 14 residues. The V gene end was trimmed by 5 bases and the J gene end by 5 bases; junction bases not matched to a gene: 4.

There are many counts of this clonotype. CDR3 loop: CAISPTGDSNQPQHF. In DNA, the CDR3 is TGTGCCATCAGCCCGACAGGGGACAGCAATCAGCCCCAGCATTTT. The gene calls are TRBV10-3 and TRBJ1-5; 8 bases map to TRBD1. With V trimmed by 6 bases and J by 1 base, 5 bases remained unmatched. The CDR3 spans 15 residues. Germline loops: CDR1 ENHRY, CDR2 SYGVKD.

This clonotype was observed at least ten times. This chain links TRBV13 with TRBJ2-7; 11 bases align to TRBD1. This CDR3 is built from 17 residues. Germline CDR1 PRHDT, CDR2 FYEKMQ (reference sequence). Trimming removed 5 bases from V and 2 bases from J; junction bases left unmatched: 11. The CDR3 loop is CASSKWTGGSPTYEQYF. For the CDR3, the DNA is TGTGCCAGCAGCAAATGGACAGGGGGCTCCCCCACCTACGAGCAGTACTTC.